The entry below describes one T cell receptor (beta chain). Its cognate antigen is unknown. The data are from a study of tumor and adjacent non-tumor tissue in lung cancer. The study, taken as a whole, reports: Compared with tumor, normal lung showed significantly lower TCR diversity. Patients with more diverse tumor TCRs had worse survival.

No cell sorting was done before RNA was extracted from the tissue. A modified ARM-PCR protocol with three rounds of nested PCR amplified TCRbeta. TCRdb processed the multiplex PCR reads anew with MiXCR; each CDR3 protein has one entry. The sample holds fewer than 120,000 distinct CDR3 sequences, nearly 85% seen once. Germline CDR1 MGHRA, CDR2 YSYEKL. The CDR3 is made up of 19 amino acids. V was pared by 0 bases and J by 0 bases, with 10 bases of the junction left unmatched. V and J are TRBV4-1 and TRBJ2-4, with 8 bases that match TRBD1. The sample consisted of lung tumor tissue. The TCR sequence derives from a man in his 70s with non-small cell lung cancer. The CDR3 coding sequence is TGCGCCAGCAGCCAAGACGGGGGACAGGTCCCTCTAGCCAAAAACATTCAGTACTTC. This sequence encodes CASSQDGGQVPLAKNIQYF.